This TCR beta chain was retrieved from a study of identifying expanded T cells in peripheral blood. Findings and caveats of the study: Clone count variance between approximately 2-week samples rose with total template count. Technical replicates showed approximately 1.2 changed clones; around two weeks about 16.4; four weeks 19.

This table comes from immunoSEQ multiplex PCR, and its TCRdb copy is limited to in-frame clones, with some not included. The sample lists tens of thousands of clones, 88% occurring once. Germline lookup yields CDR1 SGHVS and CDR2 FQNEAQ. The CDR3 is 15 residues long. Unmatched junction bases numbered 7, after V lost 5 bases and J lost 1 base. In regard to this clone: Its antigen remains unidentified.

This sequence originates from a person aged 18-69 years in good health. The sample comprised blood. The rearrangement links TRBV7-8 to TRBJ1-1; TRBD1 matches at 7 bases. CDR3 DNA sequence: TGTGCCAGCAGCAAGCGGGACAGCCAGAACACTGAAGCTTTCTTT. Protein sequence: CASSKRDSQNTEAFF.